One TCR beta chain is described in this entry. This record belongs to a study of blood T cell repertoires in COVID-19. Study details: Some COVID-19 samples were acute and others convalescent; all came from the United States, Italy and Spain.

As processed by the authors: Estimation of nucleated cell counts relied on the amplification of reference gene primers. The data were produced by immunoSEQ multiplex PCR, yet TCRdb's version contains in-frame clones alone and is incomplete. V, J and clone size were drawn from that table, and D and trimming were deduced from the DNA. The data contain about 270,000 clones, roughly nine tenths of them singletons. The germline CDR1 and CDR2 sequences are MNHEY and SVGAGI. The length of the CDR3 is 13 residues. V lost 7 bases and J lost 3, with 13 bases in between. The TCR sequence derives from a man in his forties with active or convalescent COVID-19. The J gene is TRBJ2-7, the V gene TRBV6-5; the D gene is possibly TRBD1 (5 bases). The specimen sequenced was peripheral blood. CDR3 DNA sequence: TGTGCCAGCACCCAGACAGCCCACTACGAGCAGTACTTC. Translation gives CASTQTAHYEQYF.